This TCR beta chain was identified during a study of T-cell reconstitution after alpha-beta-depleted transplantation in children. This clonotype has just a few counts. The CDR3 extends over 17 amino acids. Germline V gene data show CDR1 as MNHNS and CDR2 as SASEGT. The ends were cut back, 6 bases at V and 0 bases at J, with 15 bases in the middle. The TCRbeta library was prepared with unique molecular identifiers. Each CDR3 protein is one row after TCRdb ran MiXCR on the PCR reads. Among fewer than 400,000 distinct CDR3 sequences listed, roughly 22% were seen once. The chain links TRBV6-1 to TRBJ2-6; D is undetermined. The sequencing here drew on PBMCs from the stem cell graft donor, taken from the stem cell graft. The TCR originated in a human donor who donated a stem cell graft to a child with acute myeloid leukemia. CDR3 nucleotide sequence: TGTGCCAGCAGCACCCTAGGGATTTCCTCTGGGGCCAACGTCCTGACTTTC. Translation: CASSTLGISSGANVLTF.